These 25 T cell receptor beta chains originate from one sample sequenced in a study of T cell repertoires in cytomegalovirus infection (dated by TCRdb to between 2018 and 2020). The sequencer was an Illumina HiSeq 1500. TCRdb passed the public sequencing reads through fastp at Q25 and MiXCR, retaining productive beta sequences. When rows share a CDR3 protein, they turn into one entry using the most common DNA and genes. For this sample there are about 260,000 distinct CDR3 sequences; roughly 13% appear just once. 7.5% to 10% of the sample lies in the top ten. Specimen: PBMCs. All receptors come from a human donor in good health (CMV status not recorded). Some clones in this sample may be carry-over from other donors' samples.

This clonotype has ten or more counts. The chain employs TRBV7-8 and TRBJ2-1; possibly TRBD2 for D (5 bases). The V end was cut by 1 base, the J end by 5 bases, with 9 bases between. CDR3 size: 14 residues. CDR1 SGHVS and CDR2 FQNEAQ come from the germline V gene. Here the CDR3 DNA reads TGTGCCAGCAGCTTAGGGGAGACACACAATGAGCAGTTCTTC. It yields the protein CASSLGETHNEQFF.

The genes are TRBV25-1 and TRBJ2-7, with D unclear. CDR1 and CDR2 (germline): MGHDK, SYGVNS. Trimming shortened V by 5 bases and J by 2 bases, and 1 base separated the two germline ends. This CDR3 contains 10 residues. CDR3 amino acids: CASSTYEQYF. The CDR3 coding sequence is TGTGCCAGCAGTACCTACGAGCAGTACTTC.

This clonotype appeared many times. The genes are TRBV7-2 and TRBJ2-1, with TRBD2 identical over 8 bases. Germline V gives CDR1 SGHTA, CDR2 FQGNSA. The CDR3 is made up of 12 amino acids. The ends lost 6 bases at V and 8 bases at J; junction bases unmatched: 3. CDR3 sequence: CASRPGGDEQFF. The CDR3 DNA reads TGTGCCAGCAGGCCCGGGGGGGATGAGCAGTTCTTC. The variable domain in full, with the rest retrieved from reference TRBV7-2 and TRBJ2-1, is GAGVSQSPSNKVTEKGKDVELRCDPISGHTALYWYRQSLGQGLEFLIYFQGNSAPDKSGLPSDRFSAERTGGSVSTLTIQRTQQEDSAVYLCASRPGGDEQFFGPGTRLTVL.

V is TRBV15 and J is TRBJ2-3; D ambiguous. The CDR3 has 15 amino acids. Germline assignment: CDR1 LNHNV and CDR2 YYDKDF (reference sequence). V was pared by 0 bases and J by 6 bases, with 13 bases between. The CDR3 protein is CATSRDAQSRDTQYF. The CDR3 DNA follows: TGTGCCACCAGCAGAGATGCCCAGTCCCGTGATACGCAGTATTTT.

In its sample, this clonotype was seen a few times. This chain joins TRBV25-1 and TRBJ2-4; TRBD2 matches at 14 bases. The germline V gene has CDR1 MGHDK and CDR2 SYGVNS. V lost 4 bases, J lost 6 bases, and 11 bases stayed unmatched. This CDR3 region has 18 residues. Here the CDR3 DNA reads TGTGCCAGCAGTGTCCGGGGACTAGCGGGAGTGACGGGAAACATTCAGTACTTC. Amino acid sequence: CASSVRGLAGVTGNIQYF.

This clonotype was seen repeatedly, ten times or more. The genes are TRBV5-8 and TRBJ2-5; D tentatively fits TRBD1 or TRBD2 (5 bases each). V gave up 5 bases and J gave up 0 bases, with 14 bases separating them. CDR3 size: 15 residues. Germline lookup yields CDR1 SGHTS and CDR2 YDEGEE. CDR3 nucleotides: TGTGCCAGCAGTTCGGGGCCATACCACCAAGAGACCCAGTACTTC. Amino acids: CASSSGPYHQETQYF.

This clonotype was counted at least ten times. V is TRBV7-9 and J is TRBJ1-2; TRBD1 is a possible D gene (5 bases). Trimming pared 4 bases from V and 8 bases from J, leaving 20 bases between. The CDR3 spans 15 residues. Per the germline V gene, CDR1 is SEHNR and CDR2 is FQNEAQ (reference sequence). CDR3: CASSSGTGDHGGYTF. The CDR3 DNA sequence: TGTGCCAGCAGCTCTGGTACGGGGGACCACGGAGGCTACACCTTC.

This clonotype has at least ten counts. The chain links TRBV6-2 or TRBV6-3 to TRBJ1-5, with a tentative D call TRBD1 (5 bases). V lost 6 bases, J lost 4 bases, and 16 bases lay in between. The CDR3 covers 15 residues. Germline assignment: CDR1 MNHEY and CDR2 SVGEGT. The CDR3, as DNA: TGTGCCAGCAGCCCCGGGACGTTAACAAATCAGCCCCAGCATTTT. It yields the protein CASSPGTLTNQPQHF.

This clonotype has more than one count but fewer than ten. The V gene is TRBV4-1, the J gene TRBJ2-6; a weak D match, TRBD2 (6 bases). Per germline, CDR1 MGHRA and CDR2 YSYEKL. V shed 0 bases and J shed 2 bases, with 8 bases lying between them. This CDR3 has 16 amino acids. The CDR3 DNA sequence: TGCGCCAGCAGCCAAGACGGCGGGGCTGGGGCCAACGTCCTGACTTTC. Translation: CASSQDGGAGANVLTF.

This CDR3 reads CASSPLRAEAFF. DNA for the CDR3: TGTGCCAGCAGTCCCCTGCGAGCTGAAGCTTTCTTT. The J gene is TRBJ1-1, the V gene TRBV6-6; D not certain. This CDR3 comprises 12 residues. Germline CDR1 and CDR2: MNHNY and SVGAGI (reference sequence). V lost 5 bases to trimming and J lost 6 bases, with 10 bases between them.

This clonotype was seen many times. The chain uses TRBV25-1 and TRBJ2-7; 8 nucleotides align to TRBD1. Germline V lookup: CDR1 MGHDK, CDR2 SYGVNS. V trimming: 4 bases; J trimming: 3 bases; junction bases outside the gene matches: 14. The CDR3 spans 17 residues. This CDR3 reads CASSGPRTGKDYYEQYF. Here the CDR3 DNA reads TGTGCCAGCAGTGGGCCGCGGACAGGGAAAGATTACTACGAGCAGTACTTC.

This clonotype appeared many times. The V gene is TRBV6-1, the J gene TRBJ1-3; no definite D call. Germline lookup yields CDR1 MNHNS and CDR2 SASEGT. The V end was cut by 0 bases, the J end by 0 bases, with 6 bases between. This CDR3 is 15 amino acids long. CDR3 nucleotides: TGTGCCAGCAGTGAAGCCCTTAACTCTGGAAACACCATATATTTT. Protein: CASSEALNSGNTIYF.

This clonotype turned up a few times. V gene TRBV4-1 combines with J gene TRBJ2-1; D not resolved. There are 12 residues in the CDR3. V was shortened by 0 bases and J by 12 bases, with 9 bases between the two germline ends. Germline CDR1 reads MGHRA; CDR2 reads YSYEKL. The CDR3 nucleotides are TGCGCCAGCAGCCAAGATGGGTCGCCGCAGTTCTTC. Translating gives CASSQDGSPQFF.

The chain is built from TRBV12-5 and TRBJ2-6; tentatively, D is TRBD2 (5 bases). Trimming removed 7 bases from V and 2 bases from J, with 9 bases in between. The CDR3 sequence is 14 residues long. CDR1 and CDR2 from the germline V gene are LGHNT and FRNRAP. CDR3 amino acids: CASAMGAGANVLTF. The CDR3 nucleotides read TGTGCTAGTGCCATGGGAGCTGGGGCCAACGTCCTGACTTTC.

The rearrangement joins TRBV29-1 to TRBJ1-1, with D tentatively TRBD1 (5 bases). The ends were cut back, 4 bases at V and 4 bases at J, with 22 bases in the middle. Germline CDR1 and CDR2: SQVTM and ANQGSEA. CDR3 size: 16 residues. The CDR3 nucleotides are TGCAGCGTTGGGATACCGGGCTCGGGAAGGGGCACTGAAGCTTTCTTT. Encoded protein: CSVGIPGSGRGTEAFF.

This clonotype was detected only a few times. The J gene is TRBJ2-7, the V gene TRBV3-1; no clear D. Trimming pared 4 bases from V and 8 bases from J, leaving 15 bases between. Germline loops: CDR1 LGHDT, CDR2 YNNKEL (reference sequence). This CDR3 comprises 13 residues. CDR3 loop: CASSRNRREQQYF. CDR3 bases: TGTGCCAGCAGCCGAAATCGTCGAGAGCAGCAGTACTTC.

Only a few counts were recorded for this clonotype. The chain employs TRBV7-9 and TRBJ1-1, with TRBD1 as a possible D gene (6 bases). The germline V gene has CDR1 SEHNR and CDR2 FQNEAQ (reference sequence). Trimming shortened V by 1 base and J by 6 bases, and 12 bases separated the two germline ends. This CDR3 is built from 14 residues. The chain's CDR3 is CASSLGGLGSEAFF. The DNA of the CDR3 is TGTGCCAGCAGCTTAGGGGGGCTCGGATCTGAAGCTTTCTTT.

This chain connects TRBV7-2 to TRBJ2-1; perhaps D is TRBD1 or TRBD2 (6 bases each). This CDR3 has 13 amino acids. Germline V lookup: CDR1 SGHTA, CDR2 FQGNSA. V lost 0 bases and J lost 10, with 10 bases in between. CDR3 in DNA: TGTGCCAGCAGCTTAGCGGCCGGGGGCGAGCAGTTCTTC. This translates into CASSLAAGGEQFF. The full variable domain, in which reference TRBV7-2 and TRBJ2-1 provide the parts outside the CDR3, is GAGVSQSPSNKVTEKGKDVELRCDPISGHTALYWYRQSLGQGLEFLIYFQGNSAPDKSGLPSDRFSAERTGGSVSTLTIQRTQQEDSAVYLCASSLAAGGEQFFGPGTRLTVL.

This clonotype was detected many times. This rearrangement joins TRBV19 to TRBJ1-2; D possibly corresponds to TRBD1 (6 bases). In germline, CDR1 is LNHDA, CDR2 SQIVND (reference sequence). V dropped 4 bases and J dropped 5 bases, with 20 bases sitting between them. The CDR3 spans 16 residues. As DNA, the CDR3 is TGTGCCAGTAGTAACCTTCCGACAGGAGCCCAGTATGGCTACACCTTC. The encoded protein is CASSNLPTGAQYGYTF.

This clonotype was seen a few times. The chain uses TRBV5-1 and TRBJ2-2; D may be TRBD2 (6 bases). The CDR3 is made up of 15 amino acids. V lost 4 bases and J 0 bases, leaving 10 bases between the germline ends. Germline V lookup: CDR1 SGHRS, CDR2 YFSETQ. CDR3 DNA: TGCGCCAGCAGCCTGGGCGGGACGAACACCGGGGAGCTGTTTTTT. Translated: CASSLGGTNTGELFF.

This clonotype was counted only a few times. V gene TRBV20-1 combines with J gene TRBJ2-1; no reliable D call. The CDR3 spans 16 residues. CDR1 DFQATT and CDR2 SNEGSKA come from the germline V gene (reference sequence). Trimming pared 3 bases from V and 2 bases from J, leaving 17 bases between. DNA of the CDR3: TGCAGTGCTAGCCCACTAACGGCAGCCACCTACAATGAGCAGTTCTTC. Translating gives CSASPLTAATYNEQFF.

This clonotype was detected ten times or more. The chain combines TRBV12-3 or TRBV12-4 with TRBJ2-1, with 9 bases aligning to TRBD2. V shed 6 bases and J 2 bases; nucleotides not matched to a gene: 5. The CDR3 runs to 15 residues. CDR3 amino acids: CASSFLAGPYNEQFF. The CDR3 DNA follows: TGTGCCAGCAGCTTTCTAGCGGGGCCCTACAATGAGCAGTTCTTC.

This clonotype was counted only a few times. The chain combines TRBV9 with TRBJ2-5; TRBD2 might be the D (6 bases). This CDR3 comprises 13 residues. The V and J ends lost 6 bases and 5 bases respectively, with 14 bases between them. Germline V gives CDR1 SGDLS, CDR2 YYNGEE. The CDR3 spells CASNVGGMETQYF. CDR3 DNA sequence: TGTGCCAGCAACGTTGGGGGGATGGAGACCCAGTACTTC.

This clonotype was detected only a few times. This rearrangement joins TRBV28 to TRBJ2-7, with a possible D match to TRBD1 (5 bases). The germline V gene has CDR1 MDHEN and CDR2 SYDVKM. Trimming took 6 bases from V and 4 from J, leaving 16 bases between them. The length of the CDR3 is 14 residues. The DNA for the CDR3 is TGTGCCAGCAGACCTGACTGGGGCGCTTACGAGCAGTACTTC. Its protein product is CASRPDWGAYEQYF.

This clonotype was observed at least ten times. This chain links TRBV20-1 with TRBJ2-3; TRBD2 matches at 8 bases. This CDR3 is built from 14 residues. The J segment lost 6 bases and the V segment lost 4 bases, leaving 9 bases of the junction unmatched. Germline V CDR1 and CDR2: DFQATT, SNEGSKA (reference sequence). The CDR3 bases are TGCAGTGCTACGAGGACTAGCCCCCTCGATACGCAGTATTTT. This gives the protein CSATRTSPLDTQYF.